Following are 10 T cell receptor beta chains from one sample sequenced in a study of T cell repertoires in cytomegalovirus infection. TCRdb fed the reads into MiXCR, producing one record per CDR3 protein. Here the sample spans 150,000 to 200,000 distinct CDR3 sequences, about a fifth being singletons. Antigens for these TCRs are unknown. The material was CD8+ T cells from cultured PBMCs, obtained from culture after CMV antigen stimulation. These receptor sequences come from a human donor in good health (CMV status not recorded). Some clones in this sample may be carry-over from other donors' samples.

The sample holds a few counts of this clonotype. This chain connects TRBV7-2 to TRBJ2-7, with 12 bases fitting TRBD2. The trim removed 5 bases at V and 7 bases at J, leaving 9 bases unmatched. This CDR3 spans 15 amino acids. Germline V CDR1 and CDR2: SGHTA, FQGNSA. The CDR3 region is CASSPRLAGAGEQYF. CDR3 nucleotide sequence: TGTGCCAGCAGCCCTCGACTAGCGGGGGCGGGAGAGCAGTACTTC. Based on the CDR3 plus reference TRBV7-2 and TRBJ2-7, the full variable domain is GAGVSQSPSNKVTEKGKDVELRCDPISGHTALYWYRQSLGQGLEFLIYFQGNSAPDKSGLPSDRFSAERTGGSVSTLTIQRTQQEDSAVYLCASSPRLAGAGEQYFGPGTRLTVT.

This clonotype was observed a handful of times. A junction boundary mismatches the germline segment, possibly from a read error. J is TRBJ2-2 and V is TRBV12-3 or TRBV12-4, with 7 bases that match TRBD1. The CDR3 is made up of 16 amino acids. CDR3 sequence: CANSSLTGNHTGELFF. For the CDR3, the DNA is TGTGCCAACAGTTCCCTGACAGGGAACCACACCGGGGAGCTGTTTTTT.

This clonotype came up a few times. This chain uses TRBV7-2 with TRBJ1-2; 9 bases map to TRBD1. V dropped 5 bases and J dropped 0; count of bases not matched to a gene: 4. Germline V lookup: CDR1 SGHTA, CDR2 FQGNSA. The CDR3 is 15 amino acids. The CDR3 loop reads CASSGDRATNYGYTF. The CDR3 DNA is TGTGCCAGCAGCGGGGACAGGGCTACTAACTATGGCTACACCTTC.

This clonotype was observed a handful of times. CDR3 nucleotide sequence: TGTGCCAGCAGCTTAGGACAGTGGGGTAACTATGGCTACACCTTC. It codes for CASSLGQWGNYGYTF. The V and J genes are TRBV7-9 and TRBJ1-2; possible D gene TRBD1, 5 bases. V was cut by 1 base and J by 1 base, with 10 bases left in between. The germline V gene encodes CDR1 SEHNR and CDR2 FQNEAQ (reference sequence). The CDR3 contains 15 residues.

This clonotype was counted between two and nine times. The chain recombines TRBV12-3 or TRBV12-4 with TRBJ2-5; D is unresolved. CDR3 size: 14 residues. Trimming took off 3 bases at V and 1 base at J, with 9 bases between the two ends. CDR3 nucleotide sequence: TGTGCCAGCAGTTTCTCGGTCTCCCAAGAGACCCAGTACTTC. It specifies CASSFSVSQETQYF.

This clonotype was seen more than once but under ten times. V and J are TRBV20-1 and TRBJ1-1; D possibly corresponds to TRBD1 (5 bases). The CDR3 is made up of 13 amino acids. Germline-derived CDR1 and CDR2 are DFQATT and SNEGSKA (reference sequence). Between the trimmed V and J ends, which lost 3 bases and 5 bases, there was a span of 13 bases. This chain's CDR3 is CSASHGGRTEAFF. In DNA, the CDR3 is TGCAGTGCTAGTCACGGGGGGAGAACTGAAGCTTTCTTT.

In this sample, this clonotype turned up a few times. DNA of the CDR3: TGCGCCAGCAGAATTACAGGGGGCGAGCAGTACTTC. Translated: CASRITGGEQYF. The chain employs TRBV5-1 and TRBJ2-7; 8 bases match TRBD1. The CDR3 totals 12 residues. After removal of 5 bases from V and 6 bases from J, the junction contained 4 bases not matched to a gene. Germline loops: CDR1 SGHRS, CDR2 YFSETQ.

This sequence joins TRBV12-3 or TRBV12-4 and TRBJ2-7, with 14 positions matching TRBD2. The V segment lost 0 bases and the J segment 4 bases; nucleotides outside the gene matches: 5. The CDR3 has 17 residues. The DNA of the CDR3 is TGTGCCAGCAGTTTAGCGTCGGGACTAGCGGGGGAGTACGAGCAGTACTTC. Translation gives CASSLASGLAGEYEQYF.

This chain connects TRBV7-2 to TRBJ1-3; D unclear. Trimming shortened V by 1 base and J by 0 bases, and 7 bases separated the two germline ends. The CDR3 is made up of 15 amino acids. Germline V gene data show CDR1 as SGHTA and CDR2 as FQGNSA. The CDR3: CASSLEGDSGNTIYF. DNA of the CDR3: TGTGCCAGCAGCTTAGAAGGAGACTCTGGAAACACCATATATTTT.

The chain recombines TRBV6-1 with TRBJ1-1; 9 bases fit TRBD1. Germline-derived CDR1 and CDR2 are MNHNS and SASEGT. CDR3 length: 15 residues. After removal of 5 bases from V and 3 bases from J, the junction contained 7 bases not matched to a gene. CDR3 residues: CASSHPRTGDTEAFF. The CDR3 nucleotides read TGTGCCAGCAGTCACCCTCGGACAGGGGACACTGAAGCTTTCTTT.